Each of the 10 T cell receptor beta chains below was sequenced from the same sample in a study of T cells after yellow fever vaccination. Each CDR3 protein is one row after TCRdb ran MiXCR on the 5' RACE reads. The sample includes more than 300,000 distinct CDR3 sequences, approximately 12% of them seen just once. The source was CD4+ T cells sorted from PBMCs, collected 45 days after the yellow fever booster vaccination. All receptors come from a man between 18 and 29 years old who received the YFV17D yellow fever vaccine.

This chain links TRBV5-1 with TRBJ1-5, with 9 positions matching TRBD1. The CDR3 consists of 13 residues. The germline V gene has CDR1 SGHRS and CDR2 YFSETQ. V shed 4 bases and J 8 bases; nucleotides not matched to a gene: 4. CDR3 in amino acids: CASSPGQGEPQHF. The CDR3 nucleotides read TGCGCCAGCAGCCCGGGACAGGGAGAGCCCCAGCATTTT.

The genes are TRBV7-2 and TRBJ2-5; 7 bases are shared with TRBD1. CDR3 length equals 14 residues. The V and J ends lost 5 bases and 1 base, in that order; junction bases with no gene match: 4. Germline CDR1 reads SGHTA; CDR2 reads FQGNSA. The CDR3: CASSVQGSQETQYF. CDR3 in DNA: TGTGCCAGCAGCGTACAGGGGTCCCAAGAGACCCAGTACTTC.

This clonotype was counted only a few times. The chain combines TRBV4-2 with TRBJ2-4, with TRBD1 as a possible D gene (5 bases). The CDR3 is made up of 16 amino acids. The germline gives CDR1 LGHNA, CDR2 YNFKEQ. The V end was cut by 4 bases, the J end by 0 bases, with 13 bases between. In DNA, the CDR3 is TGTGCCAGCAGCCTTCCAGGGCCTATAGCCAAAAACATTCAGTACTTC. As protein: CASSLPGPIAKNIQYF.

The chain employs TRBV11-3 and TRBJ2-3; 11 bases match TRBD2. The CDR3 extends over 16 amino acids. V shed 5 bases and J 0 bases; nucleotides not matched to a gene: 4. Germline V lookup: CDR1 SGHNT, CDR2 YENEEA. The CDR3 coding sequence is TGTGCCAGCAGCCAGGGACTAGCGGCTAGCACAGATACGCAGTATTTT. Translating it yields CASSQGLAASTDTQYF.

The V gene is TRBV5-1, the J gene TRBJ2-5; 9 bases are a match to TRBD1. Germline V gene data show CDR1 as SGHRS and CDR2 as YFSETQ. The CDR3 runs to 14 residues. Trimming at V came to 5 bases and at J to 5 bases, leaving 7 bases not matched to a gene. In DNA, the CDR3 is TGCGCCAGCAGAGAACAGGGGGCGAAGGAGACCCAGTACTTC. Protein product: CASREQGAKETQYF.

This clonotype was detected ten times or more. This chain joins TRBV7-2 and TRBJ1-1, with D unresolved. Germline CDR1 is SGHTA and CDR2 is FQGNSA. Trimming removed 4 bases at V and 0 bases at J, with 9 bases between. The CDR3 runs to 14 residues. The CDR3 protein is CASSSQAMNTEAFF. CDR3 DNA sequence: TGTGCCAGCAGCTCGCAGGCGATGAACACTGAAGCTTTCTTT.

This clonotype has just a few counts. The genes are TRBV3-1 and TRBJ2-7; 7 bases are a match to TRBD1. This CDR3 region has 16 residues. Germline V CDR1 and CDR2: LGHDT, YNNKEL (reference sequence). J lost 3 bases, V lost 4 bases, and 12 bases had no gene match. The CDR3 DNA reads TGTGCCAGCAGCCCGAATTTGGGACAGAACTTCTACGAGCAGTACTTC. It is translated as CASSPNLGQNFYEQYF.

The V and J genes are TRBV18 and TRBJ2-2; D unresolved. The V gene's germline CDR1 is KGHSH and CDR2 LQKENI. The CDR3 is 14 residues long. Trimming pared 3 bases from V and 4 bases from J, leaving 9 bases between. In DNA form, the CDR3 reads TGTGCCAGCTCACCGGATCGTGGCACCGGGGAGCTGTTTTTT. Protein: CASSPDRGTGELFF.

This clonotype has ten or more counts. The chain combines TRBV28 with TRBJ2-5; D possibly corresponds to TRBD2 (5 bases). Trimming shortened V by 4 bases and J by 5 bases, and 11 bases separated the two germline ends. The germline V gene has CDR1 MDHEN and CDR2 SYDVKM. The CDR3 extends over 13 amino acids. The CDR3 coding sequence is TGTGCCAGCAGTTCCGGGGTCTATGAGACCCAGTACTTC. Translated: CASSSGVYETQYF.

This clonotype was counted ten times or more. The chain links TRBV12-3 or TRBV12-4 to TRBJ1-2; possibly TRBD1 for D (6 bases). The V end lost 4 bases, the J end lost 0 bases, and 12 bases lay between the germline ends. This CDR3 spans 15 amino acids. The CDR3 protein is CASSSRGGANYGYTF. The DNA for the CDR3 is TGTGCCAGCAGTTCGCGAGGGGGGGCTAACTATGGCTACACCTTC.